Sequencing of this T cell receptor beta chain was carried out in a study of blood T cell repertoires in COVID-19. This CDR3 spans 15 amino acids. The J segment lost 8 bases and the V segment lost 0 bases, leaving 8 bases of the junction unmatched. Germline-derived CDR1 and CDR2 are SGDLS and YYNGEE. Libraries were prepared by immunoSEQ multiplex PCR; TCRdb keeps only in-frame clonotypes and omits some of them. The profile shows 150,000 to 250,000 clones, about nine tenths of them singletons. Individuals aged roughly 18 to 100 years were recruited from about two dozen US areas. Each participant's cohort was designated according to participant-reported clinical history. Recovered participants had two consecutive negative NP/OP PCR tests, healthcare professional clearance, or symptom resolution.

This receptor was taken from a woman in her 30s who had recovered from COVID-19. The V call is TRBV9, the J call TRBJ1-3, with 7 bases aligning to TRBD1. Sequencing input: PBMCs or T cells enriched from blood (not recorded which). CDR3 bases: TGTGCCAGCAGCGTAGTAGCAGGCCAGGGGGACACCATATATTTT. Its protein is CASSVVAGQGDTIYF.